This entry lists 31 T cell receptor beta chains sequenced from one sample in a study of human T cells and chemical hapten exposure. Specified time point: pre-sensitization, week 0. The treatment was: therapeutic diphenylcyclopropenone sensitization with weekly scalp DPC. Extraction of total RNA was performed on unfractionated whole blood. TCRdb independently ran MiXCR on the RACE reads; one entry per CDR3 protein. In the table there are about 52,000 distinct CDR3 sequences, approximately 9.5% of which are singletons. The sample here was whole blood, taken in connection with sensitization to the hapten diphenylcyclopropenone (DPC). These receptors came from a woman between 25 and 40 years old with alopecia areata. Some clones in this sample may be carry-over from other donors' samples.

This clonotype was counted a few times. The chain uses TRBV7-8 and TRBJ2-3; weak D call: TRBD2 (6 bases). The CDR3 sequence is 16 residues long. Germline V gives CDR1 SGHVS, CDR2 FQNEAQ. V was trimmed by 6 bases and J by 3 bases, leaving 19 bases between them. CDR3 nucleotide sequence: TGTGCCAGCAGGCATGGCGGGCTAGGAGGGACAGATACGCAGTATTTT. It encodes CASRHGGLGGTDTQYF. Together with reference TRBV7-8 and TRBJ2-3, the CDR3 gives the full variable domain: GAGVSQSPRYKVAKRGQDVALRCDPISGHVSLFWYQQALGQGPEFLTYFQNEAQLDKSGLPSDRFFAERPEGSVSTLKIQRTQQEDSAVYLCASRHGGLGGTDTQYFGPGTRLTVL.

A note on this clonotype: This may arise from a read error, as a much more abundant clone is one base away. CDR3 residues: CTSSKALGGQNEAFF. DNA for the CDR3: TGTACCAGCAGCAAAGCGTTAGGGGGGCAGAATGAAGCTTTCTTT. J is TRBJ1-1 and V is TRBV21-1; TRBD1, the table's D call, was not compared with the DNA. TRBV21-1 is a listed pseudogene. The CDR3 length is 15 residues.

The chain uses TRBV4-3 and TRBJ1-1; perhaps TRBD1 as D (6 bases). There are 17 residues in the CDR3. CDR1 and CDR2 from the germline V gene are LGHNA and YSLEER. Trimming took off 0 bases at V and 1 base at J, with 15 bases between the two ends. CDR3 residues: CASSQDRVTGGNTEAFF. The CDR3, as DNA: TGCGCCAGCAGCCAAGATCGGGTGACAGGCGGGAACACTGAAGCTTTCTTT.

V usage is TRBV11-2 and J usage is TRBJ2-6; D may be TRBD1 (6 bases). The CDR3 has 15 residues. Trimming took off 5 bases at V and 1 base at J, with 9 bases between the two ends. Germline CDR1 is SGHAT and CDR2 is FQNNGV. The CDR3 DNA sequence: TGTGCCAGCAGCCCAACAGGGTCTGGGGCCAACGTCCTGACTTTC. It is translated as CASSPTGSGANVLTF.

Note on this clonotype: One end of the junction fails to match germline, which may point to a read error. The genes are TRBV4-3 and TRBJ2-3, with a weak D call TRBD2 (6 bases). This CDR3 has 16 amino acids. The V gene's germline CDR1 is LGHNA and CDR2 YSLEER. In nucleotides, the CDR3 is TGTGCCAGCAGCCAAGATCGTGGCGGGGTCACAGATACGCAGTATTTT. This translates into CASSQDRGGVTDTQYF.

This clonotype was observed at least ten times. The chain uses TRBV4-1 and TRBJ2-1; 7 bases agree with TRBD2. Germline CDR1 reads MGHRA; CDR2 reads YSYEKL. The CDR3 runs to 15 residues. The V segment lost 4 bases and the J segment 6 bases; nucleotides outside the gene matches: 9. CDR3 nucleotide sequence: TGCGCCAGCAGCCTAGAGGCGGGGGTTGCCAATGAGCAGTTCTTC. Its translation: CASSLEAGVANEQFF.

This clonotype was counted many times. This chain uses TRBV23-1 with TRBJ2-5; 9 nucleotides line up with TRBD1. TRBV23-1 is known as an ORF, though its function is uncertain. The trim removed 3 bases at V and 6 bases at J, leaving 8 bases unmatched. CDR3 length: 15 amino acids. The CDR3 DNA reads TGCGCCAGCAGTCAGACGGGACAGGGACGGAAGACCCAGTACTTC. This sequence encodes CASSQTGQGRKTQYF.

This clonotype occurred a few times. This CDR3 is CASSGGTSGGFETQYF. The CDR3 DNA reads TGTGCCAGCAGCGGGGGGACTAGCGGGGGGTTCGAGACCCAGTACTTC. The chain joins TRBV5-6 to TRBJ2-5; 15 nucleotides agree with TRBD2. With 4 bases clipped from V and 5 bases from J, the junction kept 6 bases outside the gene matches. There are 16 residues in the CDR3. From germline, CDR1 is SGHDT and CDR2 YYEEEE.

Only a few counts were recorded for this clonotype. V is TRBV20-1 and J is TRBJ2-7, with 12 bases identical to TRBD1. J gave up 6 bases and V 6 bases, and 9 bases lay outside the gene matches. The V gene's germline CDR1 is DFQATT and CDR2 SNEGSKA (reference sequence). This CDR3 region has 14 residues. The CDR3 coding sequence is TGCAGTGCCATGACCGGGACAGGGGGCTTCGAGCAGTACTTC. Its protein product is CSAMTGTGGFEQYF.

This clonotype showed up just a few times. The CDR3 loop reads CAISESGGVQDEQYF. In nucleotides, the CDR3 is TGTGCCATCAGTGAGTCAGGCGGGGTCCAGGACGAGCAGTACTTC. The V gene is TRBV10-3, the J gene TRBJ2-7, with D possibly being TRBD2 (6 bases). This CDR3 spans 15 amino acids. Germline assignment: CDR1 ENHRY and CDR2 SYGVKD. Trimming removed 0 bases at V and 5 bases at J, with 14 bases between.

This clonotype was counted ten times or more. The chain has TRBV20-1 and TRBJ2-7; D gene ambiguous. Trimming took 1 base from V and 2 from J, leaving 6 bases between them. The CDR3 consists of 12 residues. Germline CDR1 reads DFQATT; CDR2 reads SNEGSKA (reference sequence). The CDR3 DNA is TGCAGTGCTAGAGTGGCAGCCTACGAGCAGTACTTC. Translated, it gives CSARVAAYEQYF.

The CDR3 region has the DNA TGTGCCAGCAGGGTGACAGGGAGGAGAAGCACCGGGGAGCTGTTTTTT. Protein: CASRVTGRRSTGELFF. This chain connects TRBV21-1 to TRBJ2-2; TRBD1, the D gene given by the table, was not confirmed from the DNA. TRBV21-1 is recorded as a pseudogene. The CDR3 has 16 residues.

DNA for the CDR3: TGTGCCAGCAGCTTAGAACCGGCCGGGGAGCTGTTTTTT. Its protein product is CASSLEPAGELFF. The rearrangement links TRBV7-2 to TRBJ2-2; unclear D gene. With 1 base removed from V and 6 bases from J, the gap between germline ends came to 6 bases. The CDR3 runs to 13 residues. In germline, CDR1 is SGHTA, CDR2 FQGNSA.

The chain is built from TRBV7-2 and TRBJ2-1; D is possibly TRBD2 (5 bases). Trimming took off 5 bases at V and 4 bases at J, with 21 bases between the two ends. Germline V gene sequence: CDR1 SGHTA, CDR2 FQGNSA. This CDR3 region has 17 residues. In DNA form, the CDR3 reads TGTGCCAGCAGCCAGAGCGGCGCCAAGTCGAGTTACAATGAGCAGTTCTTC. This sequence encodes CASSQSGAKSSYNEQFF.

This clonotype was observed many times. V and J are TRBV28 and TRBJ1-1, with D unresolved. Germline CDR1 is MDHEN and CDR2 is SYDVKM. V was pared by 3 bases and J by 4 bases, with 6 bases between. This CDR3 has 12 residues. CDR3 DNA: TGTGCCAGCAGTTTCCGAGGCACTGAAGCTTTCTTT. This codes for CASSFRGTEAFF.

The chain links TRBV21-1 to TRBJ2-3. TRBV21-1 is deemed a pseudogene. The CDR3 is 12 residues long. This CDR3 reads CASSMSTDTQYF. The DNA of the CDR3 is TGTGCCAGCAGCATGAGCACAGATACGCAGTATTTT.

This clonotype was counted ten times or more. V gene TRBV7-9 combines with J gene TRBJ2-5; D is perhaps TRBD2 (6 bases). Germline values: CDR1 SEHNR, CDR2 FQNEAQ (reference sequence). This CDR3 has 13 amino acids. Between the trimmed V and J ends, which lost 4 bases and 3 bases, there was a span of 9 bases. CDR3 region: CASSSGTEETQYF. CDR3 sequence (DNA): TGTGCCAGCAGCTCCGGGACTGAAGAGACCCAGTACTTC. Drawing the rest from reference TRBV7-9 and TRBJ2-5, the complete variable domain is DTGVSQNPRHKITKRGQNVTFRCDPISEHNRLYWYRQTLGQGPEFLTYFQNEAQLEKSRLLSDRFSAERPKGSFSTLEIQRTEQGDSAMYLCASSSGTEETQYFGPGTRLLVL.

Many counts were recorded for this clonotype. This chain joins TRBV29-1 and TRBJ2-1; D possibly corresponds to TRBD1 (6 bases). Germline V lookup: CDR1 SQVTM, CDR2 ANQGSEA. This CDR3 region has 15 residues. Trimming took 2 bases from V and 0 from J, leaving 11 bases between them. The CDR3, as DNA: TGCAGCGTTGAAAGGGACACCAGCTCCTACAATGAGCAGTTCTTC. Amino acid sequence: CSVERDTSSYNEQFF.

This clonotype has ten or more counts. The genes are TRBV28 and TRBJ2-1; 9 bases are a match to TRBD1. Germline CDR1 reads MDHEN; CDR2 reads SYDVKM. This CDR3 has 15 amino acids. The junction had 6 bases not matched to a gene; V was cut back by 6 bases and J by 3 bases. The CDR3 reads CASSAPGQGYNEQFF. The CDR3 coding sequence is TGTGCCAGCAGCGCTCCGGGACAGGGCTACAATGAGCAGTTCTTC.

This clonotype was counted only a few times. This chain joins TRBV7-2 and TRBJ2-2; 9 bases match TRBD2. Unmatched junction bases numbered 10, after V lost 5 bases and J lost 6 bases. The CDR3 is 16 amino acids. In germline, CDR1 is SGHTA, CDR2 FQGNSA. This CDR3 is CASSTSPGLASGELFF. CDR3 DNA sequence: TGTGCCAGCAGCACCAGCCCTGGACTAGCGTCCGGGGAGCTGTTTTTT.

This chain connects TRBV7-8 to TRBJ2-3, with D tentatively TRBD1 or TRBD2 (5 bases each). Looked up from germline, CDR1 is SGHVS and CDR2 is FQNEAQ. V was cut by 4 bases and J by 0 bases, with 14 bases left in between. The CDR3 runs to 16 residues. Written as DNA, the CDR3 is TGTGCCAGCAGCTACCGGGACCGTCTGAGCACAGATACGCAGTATTTT. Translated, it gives CASSYRDRLSTDTQYF.

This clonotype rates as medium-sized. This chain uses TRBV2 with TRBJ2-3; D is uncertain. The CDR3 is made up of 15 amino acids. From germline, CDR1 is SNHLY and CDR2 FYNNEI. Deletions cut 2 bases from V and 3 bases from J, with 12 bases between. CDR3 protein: CASSEQTRRTDTQYF. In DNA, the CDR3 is TGTGCCAGCAGTGAACAGACACGGAGAACAGATACGCAGTATTTT.

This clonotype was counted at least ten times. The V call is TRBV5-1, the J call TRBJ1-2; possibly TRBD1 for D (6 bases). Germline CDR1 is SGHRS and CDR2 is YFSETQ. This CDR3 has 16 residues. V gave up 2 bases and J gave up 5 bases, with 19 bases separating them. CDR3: CASSFGGGISAYGYTF. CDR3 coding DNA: TGCGCCAGCAGCTTCGGTGGGGGCATTAGTGCTTATGGCTACACCTTC.

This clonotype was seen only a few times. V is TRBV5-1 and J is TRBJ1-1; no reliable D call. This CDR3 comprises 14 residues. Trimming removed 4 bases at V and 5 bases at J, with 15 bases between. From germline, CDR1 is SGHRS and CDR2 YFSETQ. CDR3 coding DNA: TGCGCCAGCAGCGCCGGGTACTCCGGAACTGAAGCTTTCTTT. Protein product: CASSAGYSGTEAFF. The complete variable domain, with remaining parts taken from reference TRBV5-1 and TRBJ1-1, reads KAGVTQTPRYLIKTRGQQVTLSCSPISGHRSVSWYQQTPGQGLQFLFEYFSETQRNKGNFPGRFSGRQFSNSRSEMNVSTLELGDSALYLCASSAGYSGTEAFFGQGTRLTVV.

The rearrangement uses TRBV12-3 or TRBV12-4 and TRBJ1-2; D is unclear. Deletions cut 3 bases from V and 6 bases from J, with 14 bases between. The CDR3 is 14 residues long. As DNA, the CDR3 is TGTGCCAGCAGTTTTCGAACCAGGACCAATGGCTACACCTTC. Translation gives CASSFRTRTNGYTF.

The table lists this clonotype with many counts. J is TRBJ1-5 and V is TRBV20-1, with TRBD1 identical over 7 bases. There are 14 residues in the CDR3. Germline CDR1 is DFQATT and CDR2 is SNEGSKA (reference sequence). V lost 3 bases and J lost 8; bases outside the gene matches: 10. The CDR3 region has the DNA TGCAGTGCTAGGGAGACAGGGTTTGGGGAGCCCCAGCATTTT. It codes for CSARETGFGEPQHF.

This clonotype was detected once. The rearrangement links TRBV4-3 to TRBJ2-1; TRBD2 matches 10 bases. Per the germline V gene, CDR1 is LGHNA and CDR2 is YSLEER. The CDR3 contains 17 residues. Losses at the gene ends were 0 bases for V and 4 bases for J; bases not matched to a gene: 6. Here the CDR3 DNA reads TGCGCCAGCAGCCAAGATTTAGCGGGGGGCCCGTACAATGAGCAGTTCTTC. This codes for CASSQDLAGGPYNEQFF.

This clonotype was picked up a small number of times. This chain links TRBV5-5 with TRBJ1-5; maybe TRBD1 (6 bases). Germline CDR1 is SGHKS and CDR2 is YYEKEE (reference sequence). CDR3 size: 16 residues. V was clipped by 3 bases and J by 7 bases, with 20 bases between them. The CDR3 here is CASSSRDTTTGQPQHF. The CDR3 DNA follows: TGTGCCAGCAGCTCCCGGGACACGACAACGGGACAGCCCCAGCATTTT.

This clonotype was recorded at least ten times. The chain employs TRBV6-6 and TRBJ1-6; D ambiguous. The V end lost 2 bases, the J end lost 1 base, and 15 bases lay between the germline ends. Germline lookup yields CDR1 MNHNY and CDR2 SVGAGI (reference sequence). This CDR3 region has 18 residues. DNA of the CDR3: TGTGCCAGCAGTTACCCAATGATCCGAGAGTCCTATAATTCACCCCTCCACTTT. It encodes CASSYPMIRESYNSPLHF.

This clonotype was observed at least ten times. CDR3 in DNA: TGTGCCAGCAGTTTTTCGGTTAGGGGAAACACTGAAGCTTTCTTT. This translates into CASSFSVRGNTEAFF. The V and J genes are TRBV27 and TRBJ1-1; possible D gene TRBD1, 5 bases. The CDR3 loop spans 15 amino acids. Germline V gene data show CDR1 as MNHEY and CDR2 as SMNVEV (reference sequence). Trimming stripped 3 bases from V and 2 bases from J, with 13 bases between.

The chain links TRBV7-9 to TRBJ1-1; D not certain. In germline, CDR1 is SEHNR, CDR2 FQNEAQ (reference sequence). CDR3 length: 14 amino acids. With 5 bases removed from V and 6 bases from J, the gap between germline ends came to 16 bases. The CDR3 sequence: CASSKGGQSPEAFF. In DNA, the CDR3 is TGTGCCAGCAGCAAAGGAGGGCAGAGCCCTGAAGCTTTCTTT.